This T cell receptor (delta chain) was captured in a study of γδ T cells in repeated Plasmodium falciparum infection. Looking at the study overall: Four controlled malaria infections with P. falciparum NF54 spanned around 91 weeks. Samples were taken at baseline, before some infections, and 21 days after each.

This clone was seen only a few times. A read error likely explains why the TCRdb protein, taken from a much larger clone, differs from this DNA's translation at residue 15; the protein shown is translated from the DNA. This CDR3 spans 20 amino acids. V was pared by 2 bases and J by 8 bases, with 24 bases of the junction left unmatched. Germline V lookup: CDR1 TSWWSYY, CDR2 QGS. Bulk repertoires came from Vgamma9/Vdelta2+ or Vdelta2-negative gammadelta T cells flow-sorted from PBMC. TCRdb re-called the multiplex PCR reads with CATT. The sample has 80,000 to 95,000 delta-chain clones, under 1.5% seen once.

The clonotype was recovered from a pool of human donors (malaria-infected and uninfected, not separated). Sequenced sample: gamma-delta T cells from blood. The chain links TRDV1 to TRDJ1; TRDD2 matches 9 bases. Here the J gene came from matching the DNA to germline, since TCRdb omits it. CDR3 DNA: TGTGCTCTTGGGGAAACCTTCCTACCCCAAGGTGGGTACTGGAGGGAGAAACTCATCTTT. This encodes CALGETFLPQGGYWREKLIF.